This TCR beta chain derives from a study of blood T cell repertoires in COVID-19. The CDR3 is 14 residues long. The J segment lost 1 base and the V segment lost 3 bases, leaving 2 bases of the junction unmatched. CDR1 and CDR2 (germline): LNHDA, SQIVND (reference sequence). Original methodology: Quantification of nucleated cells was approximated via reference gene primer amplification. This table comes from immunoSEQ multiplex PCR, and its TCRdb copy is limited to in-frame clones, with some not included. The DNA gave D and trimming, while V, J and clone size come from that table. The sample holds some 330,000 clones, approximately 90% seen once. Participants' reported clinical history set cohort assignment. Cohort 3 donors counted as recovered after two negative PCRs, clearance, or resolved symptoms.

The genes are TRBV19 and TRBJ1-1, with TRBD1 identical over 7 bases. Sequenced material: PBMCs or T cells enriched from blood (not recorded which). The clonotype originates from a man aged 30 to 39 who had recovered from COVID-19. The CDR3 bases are TGTGCCAGTAGTATCGAGGGGGCGAACACTGAAGCTTTCTTT. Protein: CASSIEGANTEAFF.